Sequencing of this T cell receptor (beta chain) was carried out in a study of identical twins. Germline values: CDR1 MNHNS, CDR2 SASEGT. J was trimmed by 1 base and V by 6 bases; bases with no gene match: 11. The CDR3 totals 17 residues. About this clonotype itself: Its antigen is not known.

TCRdb re-called the 5' RACE reads through MiXCR, storing one row per CDR3 protein. This table holds around 570,000 distinct CDR3 sequences, approximately 9.6% found once. Study-wide results and limits: With abundant cord blood beta clonotypes, insertions were fewer; memory repertoires showed no such pattern.

These same records also appear under a second study, on yellow fever vaccine responses in identical twins.

The rearrangement uses TRBV6-1 and TRBJ1-1; 10 nucleotides agree with TRBD1. The sample was PBMCs. This sequence was found in a woman aged 18-30 years in good health. The CDR3 loop is CASRPDDRGPKNTEAFF. As DNA, the CDR3 is TGTGCCAGCAGACCCGATGACAGGGGGCCTAAGAACACTGAAGCTTTCTTT.